This TCR beta chain came from a study of cytomegalovirus exposure and HLA in healthy donors. Whole-study findings and limits: Relative to the approximately 680-donor mean, N-insertions were reportedly fewer in an Asian-associated ancestry cluster in a later analysis.

To note about this clone: The antigen is undetermined.

Per germline, CDR1 SGHRS and CDR2 YFSETQ. The CDR3 is 14 residues long. V was pared by 4 bases and J by 0 bases, with 8 bases between. The PCR used 60 Vbeta and 13 Jbeta primers. Only in-frame clones appear in the TCRdb table, and some are missing; sequencing was by immunoSEQ multiplex PCR. The sample holds 160,000 or so clones, 65% to 90% seen once. The sequence was collected from a woman between 50 and 59 years old in good health and CMV-seropositive. The J gene is TRBJ1-3, the V gene TRBV5-1, with D possibly being TRBD1 (5 bases). Sequencing used PBMCs. The CDR3 DNA sequence: TGCGCCAGCAGCATGGACATCTCTGGAAACACCATATATTTT. This encodes CASSMDISGNTIYF.